The clone carrying this TCR beta chain was seen ten or more times. Its antigen is undetermined. This sample is drawn from a study of T-cell reconstitution after alpha-beta-depleted transplantation in children. Overall study findings and caveats: By about two months after transplant, alpha-beta T cells reportedly arose from several hundred graft clones that had expanded.

Trimming took off 0 bases at V and 0 bases at J, with 4 bases between the two ends. There are 14 residues in the CDR3. The germline V gene has CDR1 SGHDT and CDR2 YYEEEE. The TCRbeta library was prepared with unique molecular identifiers. MiXCR was run by TCRdb on the PCR reads, yielding one entry per CDR3 protein. The sample records around 4,200 distinct CDR3 sequences, 15% to 20% being singletons. The clonotype originates from a male patient aged 2 to 10 who had a stem cell transplant for acute lymphoblastic leukemia, so the T cells may come from the graft donor. Sample: PBMCs, mostly from graft donor cells, taken 180 days after TCRalphabeta/CD19-depleted stem cell transplant. The V gene is TRBV5-6, the J gene TRBJ1-3; D gene unclear. Here the CDR3 reads CASSLGLSGNTIYF. CDR3 in DNA: TGTGCCAGCAGCTTGGGTCTCTCTGGAAACACCATATATTTT.